The rows below give T cell receptor beta chains drawn from one sample of a study of blood T cells in healthy people across ages. From the 5' RACE reads, TCRdb called clonotypes with MiXCR, one entry per CDR3 protein. The sample contains 600,000 to 1,000,000 distinct CDR3 sequences, roughly 60% of which appear only once. Sequenced input: blood. The receptors originated from a man aged 25-45 years in good health. Both conserved end residues are trimmed from each CDR3. The order of the fields is V gene, J gene, CDR3 protein.

V gene: TRBV9; J gene: TRBJ2-7; CDR3 protein: ASSVGGQGGSYEQY
V gene: TRBV7-9; J gene: TRBJ1-2; CDR3 protein: ASSLDPGTDFGYT
V gene: TRBV12-3/TRBV12-4; J gene: TRBJ2-1; CDR3 protein: ASTRTGDDNEQF
V gene: TRBV4-3; J gene: TRBJ2-5; CDR3 protein: ASSQEGAGGFNEQY
V gene: TRBV6-5; J gene: TRBJ2-1; CDR3 protein: ASSYSGNNEQF
V gene: TRBV20-1; J gene: TRBJ2-4; CDR3 protein: SARAVAASKNIQY
V gene: TRBV10-3; J gene: TRBJ2-1; CDR3 protein: AISGGGSEQF
V gene: TRBV20-1; J gene: TRBJ2-3; CDR3 protein: RLGGTQY
V gene: TRBV15; J gene: TRBJ2-1; CDR3 protein: ATSRDHGYEQF
V gene: TRBV28; J gene: TRBJ2-7; CDR3 protein: ASSPPRGDAYEQY
V gene: TRBV6-5; J gene: TRBJ1-2; CDR3 protein: ASSYSTVTGNGYT
V gene: TRBV7-9; J gene: TRBJ1-4; CDR3 protein: ASSLGGFNEKLF
V gene: TRBV11-1; J gene: TRBJ2-3; CDR3 protein: ASSLQGFFDTQY
V gene: TRBV4-1; J gene: TRBJ1-1; CDR3 protein: ASSQRQGGDTEAF
V gene: TRBV28; J gene: TRBJ2-1; CDR3 protein: ASSLGGRRRGFGQF
V gene: TRBV6-2/TRBV6-3; J gene: TRBJ1-5; CDR3 protein: ASSRTGANSNQPQH
V gene: TRBV27; J gene: TRBJ2-1; CDR3 protein: ASSHSAGEAYNEQF
V gene: TRBV28; J gene: TRBJ2-5; CDR3 protein: ASSLEIETQY
V gene: TRBV28; J gene: TRBJ1-4; CDR3 protein: ASSSQDRAGEKLF
V gene: TRBV10-3; J gene: .; CDR3 protein: AIRRHPKETQY
V gene: TRBV5-1; J gene: TRBJ2-7; CDR3 protein: ASSPSGGGEYEQY
V gene: TRBV12-5; J gene: TRBJ2-3; CDR3 protein: ASGSGRFSTDTQY
V gene: TRBV28; J gene: TRBJ2-7; CDR3 protein: ASSGTGGHEQY
V gene: TRBV20-1; J gene: TRBJ2-7; CDR3 protein: SAQRLDDVSYEQY
V gene: TRBV11-2; J gene: TRBJ2-5; CDR3 protein: ASSFLLAGVLQETQY
V gene: TRBV28; J gene: TRBJ2-5; CDR3 protein: ASRGSYGLAGGKGETQY
V gene: TRBV10-3; J gene: TRBJ1-6; CDR3 protein: AISGGDSPLH
V gene: TRBV5-1; J gene: TRBJ2-5; CDR3 protein: ASSFGTSGKETQY
V gene: TRBV5-5; J gene: TRBJ1-1; CDR3 protein: ASSLVHGAAEAF
V gene: TRBV25-1; J gene: TRBJ2-4; CDR3 protein: ASSELGTGEQY
V gene: TRBV19; J gene: TRBJ1-2; CDR3 protein: ASSTSSGGYT
V gene: TRBV6-1; J gene: TRBJ2-5; CDR3 protein: ASKDEWRGGQETQY
V gene: TRBV12-3/TRBV12-4; J gene: TRBJ1-2; CDR3 protein: ASSAWDRPAYGYT
V gene: TRBV6-6; J gene: TRBJ2-1; CDR3 protein: ASSYAERQETQF
V gene: TRBV2; J gene: TRBJ1-2; CDR3 protein: ASNLRGGYT
V gene: TRBV11-2; J gene: TRBJ1-5; CDR3 protein: ASSLSTSTYQPQH
V gene: TRBV20-1; J gene: TRBJ1-5; CDR3 protein: SATGGNNQPQH
V gene: TRBV7-6; J gene: TRBJ2-7; CDR3 protein: ASSDRSYEQY
V gene: TRBV20-1; J gene: TRBJ2-3; CDR3 protein: SARAASGRDTQY
V gene: TRBV6-2/TRBV6-3; J gene: TRBJ2-1; CDR3 protein: ASRRSGTEKQF
V gene: TRBV6-2/TRBV6-3; J gene: TRBJ2-1; CDR3 protein: ASSPTYKWPEQF
V gene: TRBV7-2; J gene: TRBJ2-1; CDR3 protein: ASSSLAGSANEQF
V gene: TRBV20-1; J gene: TRBJ2-3; CDR3 protein: SARDLGGATDTQY
V gene: TRBV29-1; J gene: TRBJ2-2; CDR3 protein: SVDRGRNTGELF
V gene: TRBV7-2; J gene: TRBJ1-1; CDR3 protein: ASSLGGTGSEAF
V gene: TRBV7-2; J gene: TRBJ2-5; CDR3 protein: ASSLKSQETQY
V gene: TRBV27; J gene: TRBJ1-6; CDR3 protein: ASRTPGVGVSPLH
V gene: TRBV28; J gene: TRBJ1-2; CDR3 protein: ASSTPGQPYGYT
V gene: TRBV7-9; J gene: TRBJ1-2; CDR3 protein: ASSPRGVQGWDGYT
V gene: TRBV4-1; J gene: TRBJ2-7; CDR3 protein: ASSQDHGTPIYNEQY
V gene: TRBV5-1; J gene: TRBJ2-1; CDR3 protein: ASSVTGNYNEQF
V gene: TRBV11-3; J gene: TRBJ2-1; CDR3 protein: ASSPPGTSVNEQF
V gene: TRBV7-2; J gene: TRBJ2-3; CDR3 protein: ASSLHGLAGQDTQY
V gene: TRBV6-5; J gene: TRBJ2-3; CDR3 protein: TSSPGDATDTQY
V gene: TRBV6-5; J gene: TRBJ2-3; CDR3 protein: ASTGGLSTDTQY
V gene: TRBV10-3; J gene: .; CDR3 protein: AISDPAGNYEQY
V gene: TRBV15; J gene: TRBJ2-7; CDR3 protein: ATSTGQFSYEQY
V gene: TRBV20-1; J gene: TRBJ1-2; CDR3 protein: SASSDTPEGYT
V gene: TRBV9; J gene: TRBJ2-1; CDR3 protein: ASSVVAYEQF